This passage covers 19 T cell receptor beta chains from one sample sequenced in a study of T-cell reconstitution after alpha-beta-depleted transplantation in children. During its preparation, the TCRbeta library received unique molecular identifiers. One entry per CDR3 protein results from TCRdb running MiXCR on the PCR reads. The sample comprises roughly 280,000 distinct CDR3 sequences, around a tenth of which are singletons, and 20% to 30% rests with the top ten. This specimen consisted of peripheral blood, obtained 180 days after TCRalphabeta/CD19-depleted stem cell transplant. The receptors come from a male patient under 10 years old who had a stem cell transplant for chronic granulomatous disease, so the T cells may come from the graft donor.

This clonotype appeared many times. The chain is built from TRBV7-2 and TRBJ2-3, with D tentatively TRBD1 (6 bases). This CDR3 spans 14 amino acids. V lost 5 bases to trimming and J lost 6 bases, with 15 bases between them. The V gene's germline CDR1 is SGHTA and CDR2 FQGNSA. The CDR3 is CASSPDRLVDTQYF. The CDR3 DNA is TGTGCCAGCAGCCCGGACAGACTCGTGGATACGCAGTATTTT.

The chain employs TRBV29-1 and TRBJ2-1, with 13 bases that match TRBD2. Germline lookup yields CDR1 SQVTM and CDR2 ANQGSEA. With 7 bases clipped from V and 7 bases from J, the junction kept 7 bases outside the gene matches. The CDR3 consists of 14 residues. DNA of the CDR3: TGCAGCGACCGGACTAGCGGGAGAACGAATGAGCAGTTCTTC. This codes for CSDRTSGRTNEQFF.

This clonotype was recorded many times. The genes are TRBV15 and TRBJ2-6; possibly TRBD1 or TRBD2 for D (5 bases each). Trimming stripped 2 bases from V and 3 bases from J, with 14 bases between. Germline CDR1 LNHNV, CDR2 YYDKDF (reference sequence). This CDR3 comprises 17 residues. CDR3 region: CATSRTFGALGANVLTF. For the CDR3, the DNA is TGTGCCACCAGCAGAACATTCGGGGCGCTTGGGGCCAACGTCCTGACTTTC.

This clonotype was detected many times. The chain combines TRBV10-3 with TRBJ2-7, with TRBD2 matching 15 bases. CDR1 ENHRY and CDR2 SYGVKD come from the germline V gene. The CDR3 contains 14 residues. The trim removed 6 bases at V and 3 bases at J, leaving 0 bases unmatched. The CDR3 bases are TGTGCCATCAGGGGACTAGCGGGAGGCTACGAGCAGTACTTC. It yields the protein CAIRGLAGGYEQYF.

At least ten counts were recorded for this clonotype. The CDR3 spells CSASSPQETQYF. CDR3 DNA sequence: TGCAGTGCTAGTAGTCCTCAAGAGACCCAGTACTTC. The chain links TRBV20-1 to TRBJ2-5, with unresolved D. V lost 3 bases, J lost 2 bases, and 7 bases lay in between. This CDR3 spans 12 amino acids. CDR1 and CDR2 from the germline V gene are DFQATT and SNEGSKA (reference sequence).

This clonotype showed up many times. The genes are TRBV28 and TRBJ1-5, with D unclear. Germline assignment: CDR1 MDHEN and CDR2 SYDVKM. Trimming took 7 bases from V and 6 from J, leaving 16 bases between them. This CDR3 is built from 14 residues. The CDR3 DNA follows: TGTGCCAGCAAAAAGCGTGAAATACTTCAGCCCCAGCATTTT. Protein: CASKKREILQPQHF.

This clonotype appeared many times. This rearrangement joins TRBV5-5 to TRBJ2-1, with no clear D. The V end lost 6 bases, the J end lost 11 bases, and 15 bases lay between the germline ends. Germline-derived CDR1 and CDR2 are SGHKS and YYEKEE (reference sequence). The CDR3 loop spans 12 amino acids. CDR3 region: CASTTPTGQQFF. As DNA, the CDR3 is TGTGCCAGCACCACCCCGACCGGACAGCAGTTCTTC. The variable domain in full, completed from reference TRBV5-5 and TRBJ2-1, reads DAGVTQSPTHLIKTRGQQVTLRCSPISGHKSVSWYQQVLGQGPQFIFQYYEKEERGRGNFPDRFSARQFPNYSSELNVNALLLGDSALYLCASTTPTGQQFFGPGTRLTVL.

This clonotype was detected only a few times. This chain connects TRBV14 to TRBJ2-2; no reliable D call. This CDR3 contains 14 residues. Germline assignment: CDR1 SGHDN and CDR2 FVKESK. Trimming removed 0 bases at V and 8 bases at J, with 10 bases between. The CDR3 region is CASSQDLAGGELFF. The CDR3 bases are TGTGCCAGCAGCCAAGATCTGGCAGGTGGGGAGCTGTTTTTT.

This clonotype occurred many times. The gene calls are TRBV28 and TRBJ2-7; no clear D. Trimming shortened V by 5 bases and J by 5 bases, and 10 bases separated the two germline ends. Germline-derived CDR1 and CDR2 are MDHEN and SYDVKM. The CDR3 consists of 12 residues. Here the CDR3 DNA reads TGTGCCAGCAGTGTCTATAGGGACGAGCAGTACTTC. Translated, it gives CASSVYRDEQYF.

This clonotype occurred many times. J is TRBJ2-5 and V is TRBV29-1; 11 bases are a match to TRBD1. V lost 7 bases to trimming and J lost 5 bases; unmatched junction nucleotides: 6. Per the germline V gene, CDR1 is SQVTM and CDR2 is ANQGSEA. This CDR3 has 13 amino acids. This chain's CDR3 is CSAGQGAKETQYF. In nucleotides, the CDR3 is TGCAGCGCCGGACAGGGGGCGAAGGAGACCCAGTACTTC.

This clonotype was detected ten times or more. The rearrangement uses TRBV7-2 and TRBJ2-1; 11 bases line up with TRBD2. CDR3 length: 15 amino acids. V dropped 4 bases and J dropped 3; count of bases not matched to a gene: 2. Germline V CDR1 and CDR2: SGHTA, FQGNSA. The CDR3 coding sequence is TGTGCCAGCAGCTCAGGACTAGCGGGCTACAATGAGCAGTTCTTC. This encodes CASSSGLAGYNEQFF.

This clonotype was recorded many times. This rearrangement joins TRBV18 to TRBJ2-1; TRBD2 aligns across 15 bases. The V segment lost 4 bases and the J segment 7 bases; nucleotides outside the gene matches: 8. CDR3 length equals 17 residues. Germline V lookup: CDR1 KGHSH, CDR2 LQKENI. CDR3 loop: CASSLGTGTSGRNEQFF. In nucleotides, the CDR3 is TGTGCCAGCTCACTAGGGACAGGGACTAGCGGGAGGAATGAGCAGTTCTTC.

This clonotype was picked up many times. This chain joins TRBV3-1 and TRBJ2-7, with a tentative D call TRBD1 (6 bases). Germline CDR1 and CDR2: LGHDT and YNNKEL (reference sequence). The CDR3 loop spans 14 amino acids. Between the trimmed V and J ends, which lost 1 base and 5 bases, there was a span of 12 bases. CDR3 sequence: CASSQGRGGHEQYF. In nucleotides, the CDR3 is TGTGCCAGCAGCCAAGGGCGAGGGGGACACGAGCAGTACTTC.

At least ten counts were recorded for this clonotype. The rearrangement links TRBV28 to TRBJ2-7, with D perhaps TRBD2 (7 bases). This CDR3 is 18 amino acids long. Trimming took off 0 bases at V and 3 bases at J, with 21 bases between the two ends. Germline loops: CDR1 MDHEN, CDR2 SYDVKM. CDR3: CASSLWSWGRETGYEQYF. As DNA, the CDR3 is TGTGCCAGCAGTTTATGGTCATGGGGGCGGGAGACGGGCTACGAGCAGTACTTC. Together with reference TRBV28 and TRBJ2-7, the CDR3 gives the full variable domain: DVKVTQSSRYLVKRTGEKVFLECVQDMDHENMFWYRQDPGLGLRLIYFSYDVKMKEKGDIPEGYSVSREKKERFSLILESASTNQTSMYLCASSLWSWGRETGYEQYFGPGTRLTVT.

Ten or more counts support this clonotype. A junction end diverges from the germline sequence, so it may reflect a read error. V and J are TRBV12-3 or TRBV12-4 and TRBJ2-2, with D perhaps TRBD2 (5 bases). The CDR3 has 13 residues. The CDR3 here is CASSRGNAGELFF. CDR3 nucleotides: TGTGCCAGCAGTAGAGGGAACGCCGGGGAGCTGTTTTTT.

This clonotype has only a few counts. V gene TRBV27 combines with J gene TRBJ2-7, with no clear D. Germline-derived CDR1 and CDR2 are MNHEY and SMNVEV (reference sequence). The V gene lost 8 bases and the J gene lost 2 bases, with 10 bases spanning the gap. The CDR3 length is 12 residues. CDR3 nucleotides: TGTGCCAGCGGGTCTGGAGCCTACGAGCAGTACTTC. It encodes CASGSGAYEQYF.

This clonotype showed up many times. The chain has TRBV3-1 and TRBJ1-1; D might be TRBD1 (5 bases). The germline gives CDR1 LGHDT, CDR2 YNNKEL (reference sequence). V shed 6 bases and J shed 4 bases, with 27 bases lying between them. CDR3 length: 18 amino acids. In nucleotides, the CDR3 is TGTGCCAGCAGTCGATTAACTATGGGGCGGATGATTAGCACTGAAGCTTTCTTT. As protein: CASSRLTMGRMISTEAFF.

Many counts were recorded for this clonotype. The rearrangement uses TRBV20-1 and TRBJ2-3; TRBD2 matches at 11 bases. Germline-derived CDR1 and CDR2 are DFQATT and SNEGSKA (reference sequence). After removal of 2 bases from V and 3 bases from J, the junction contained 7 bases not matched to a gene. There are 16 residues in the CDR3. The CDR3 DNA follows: TGCAGTGCTAGAATGGGGCTAGCGGGGGGTACAGATACGCAGTATTTT. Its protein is CSARMGLAGGTDTQYF.

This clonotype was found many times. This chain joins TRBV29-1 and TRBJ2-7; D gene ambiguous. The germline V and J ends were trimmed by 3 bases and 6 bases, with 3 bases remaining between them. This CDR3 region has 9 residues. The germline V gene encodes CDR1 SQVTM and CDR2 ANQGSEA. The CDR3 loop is CSVEGEQYF. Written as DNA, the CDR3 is TGCAGCGTTGAGGGCGAGCAGTACTTC.